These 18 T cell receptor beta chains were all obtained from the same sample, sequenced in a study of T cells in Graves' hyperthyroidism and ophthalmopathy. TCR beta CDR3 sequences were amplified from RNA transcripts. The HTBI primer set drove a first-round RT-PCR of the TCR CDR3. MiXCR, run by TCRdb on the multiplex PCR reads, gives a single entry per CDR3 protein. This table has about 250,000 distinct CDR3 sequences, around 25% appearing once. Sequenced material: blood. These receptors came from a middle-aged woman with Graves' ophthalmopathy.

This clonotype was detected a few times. The CDR3 region has the DNA TGTGCCTGGGACGGGGGAAAAGGGGCCGGGGAGCTGTTTTTT. Its translation: CAWDGGKGAGELFF. The chain joins TRBV30 to TRBJ2-2; TRBD2 is a possible D gene (6 bases). CDR3 length equals 14 residues. Germline CDR1 and CDR2: GTSNPN and SVGIG (reference sequence). The V end lost 5 bases, the J end lost 6 bases, and 16 bases lay between the germline ends.

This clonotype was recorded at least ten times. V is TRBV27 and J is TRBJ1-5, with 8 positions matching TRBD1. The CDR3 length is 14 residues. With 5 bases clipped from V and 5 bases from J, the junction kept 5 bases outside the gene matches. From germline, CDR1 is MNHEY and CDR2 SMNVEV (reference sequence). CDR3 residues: CASSLTGGYQPQHF. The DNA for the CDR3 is TGTGCCAGCAGTCTAACAGGGGGATATCAGCCCCAGCATTTT.

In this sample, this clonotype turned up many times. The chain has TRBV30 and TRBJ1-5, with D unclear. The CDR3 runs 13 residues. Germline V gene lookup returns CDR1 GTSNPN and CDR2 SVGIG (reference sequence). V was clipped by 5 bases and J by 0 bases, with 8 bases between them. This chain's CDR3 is CAWSRDSNQPQHF. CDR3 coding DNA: TGTGCCTGGTCTAGGGATAGCAATCAGCCCCAGCATTTT.

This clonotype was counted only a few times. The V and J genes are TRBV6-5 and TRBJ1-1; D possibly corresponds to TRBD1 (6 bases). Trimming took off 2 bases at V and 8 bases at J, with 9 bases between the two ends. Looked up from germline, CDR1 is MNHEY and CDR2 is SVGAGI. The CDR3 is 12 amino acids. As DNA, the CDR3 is TGTGCCAGCAGTTACCAAGACAGGGAAGCTTTCTTT. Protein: CASSYQDREAFF.

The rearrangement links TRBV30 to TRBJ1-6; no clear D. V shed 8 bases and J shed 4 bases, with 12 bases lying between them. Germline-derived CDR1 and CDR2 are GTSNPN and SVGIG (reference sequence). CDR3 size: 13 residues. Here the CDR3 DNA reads TGTGCCGCGAACCAGGATTATAATTCACCCCTCCACTTT. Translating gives CAANQDYNSPLHF.

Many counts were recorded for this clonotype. For the CDR3, the DNA is TGTGCCAGCAGCTCGGGACTCGCCCAAGAGACCCAGTACTTC. It encodes CASSSGLAQETQYF. The chain has TRBV7-2 and TRBJ2-5; a weak D match, TRBD2 (6 bases). There are 14 residues in the CDR3. Between the trimmed V and J ends, which lost 4 bases and 1 base, there was a span of 10 bases. The germline V gene encodes CDR1 SGHTA and CDR2 FQGNSA.

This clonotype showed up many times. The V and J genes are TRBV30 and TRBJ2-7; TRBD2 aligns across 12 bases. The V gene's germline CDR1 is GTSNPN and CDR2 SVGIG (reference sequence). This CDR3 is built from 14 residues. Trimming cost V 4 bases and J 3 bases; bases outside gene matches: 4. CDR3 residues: CAWTPGLAGYEQYF. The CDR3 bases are TGTGCCTGGACCCCGGGACTAGCGGGCTACGAGCAGTACTTC.

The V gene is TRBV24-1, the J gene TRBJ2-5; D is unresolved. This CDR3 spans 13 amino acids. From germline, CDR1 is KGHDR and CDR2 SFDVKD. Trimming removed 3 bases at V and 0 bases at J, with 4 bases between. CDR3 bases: TGTGCCACCAGTGATCAGTACCAAGAGACCCAGTACTTC. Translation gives CATSDQYQETQYF.

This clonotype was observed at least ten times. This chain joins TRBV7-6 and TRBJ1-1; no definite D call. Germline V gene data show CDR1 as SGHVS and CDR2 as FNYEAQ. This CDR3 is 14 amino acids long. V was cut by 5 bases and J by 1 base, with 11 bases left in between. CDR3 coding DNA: TGTGCCAGCAGCCTGACCCCAGAGAACACTGAAGCTTTCTTT. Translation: CASSLTPENTEAFF.

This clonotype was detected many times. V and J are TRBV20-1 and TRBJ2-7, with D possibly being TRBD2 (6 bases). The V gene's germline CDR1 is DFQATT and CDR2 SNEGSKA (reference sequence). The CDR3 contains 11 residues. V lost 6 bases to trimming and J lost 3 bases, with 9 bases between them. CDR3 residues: CSAGEDYEQYF. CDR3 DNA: TGCAGTGCGGGGGAGGACTACGAGCAGTACTTC.

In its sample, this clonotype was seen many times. CDR3 bases: TGTGCCAGTAGGGACATCACCGGGGAGCTGTTTTTT. The encoded protein is CASRDITGELFF. The chain carries TRBV19 and TRBJ2-2; TRBD1 might be the D (5 bases). The CDR3 extends over 12 amino acids. Per germline, CDR1 LNHDA and CDR2 SQIVND (reference sequence). V gave up 6 bases and J gave up 4 bases, with 6 bases separating them.

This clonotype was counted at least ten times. The CDR3 sequence is CASSLTLSYEQYF. Here the CDR3 DNA reads TGTGCCAGCAGTCTTACCTTAAGCTACGAGCAGTACTTC. V gene TRBV28 combines with J gene TRBJ2-7; D not resolved. The CDR3 extends over 13 amino acids. Looked up from germline, CDR1 is MDHEN and CDR2 is SYDVKM. V was trimmed by 5 bases and J by 3 bases, leaving 11 bases between them.

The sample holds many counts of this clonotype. The CDR3 DNA reads as TGTGCCAGCATGGGGCTTCTTAGGTACGAGCAGTACTTC. The encoded protein is CASMGLLRYEQYF. This sequence joins TRBV6-4 and TRBJ2-7, with D perhaps matching TRBD1 (5 bases). CDR1 and CDR2 from the germline V gene are MRHNA and SNTAGT. Trimming removed 7 bases at V and 4 bases at J, with 14 bases between. CDR3 length: 13 residues.

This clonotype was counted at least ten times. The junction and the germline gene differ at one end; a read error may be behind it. For the CDR3, the DNA is TGTGCCAGCGGCCGGGCAGGGTGGGGGGCTTTGGCCTGGTACACTGAAGCTTTCTTC. Amino acids: CASGRAGWGALAWYTEAFF. The rearrangement uses TRBV27 and TRBJ1-1; TRBD1 might be the D (6 bases). The germline V gene encodes CDR1 MNHEY and CDR2 SMNVEV (reference sequence). This CDR3 contains 19 residues.

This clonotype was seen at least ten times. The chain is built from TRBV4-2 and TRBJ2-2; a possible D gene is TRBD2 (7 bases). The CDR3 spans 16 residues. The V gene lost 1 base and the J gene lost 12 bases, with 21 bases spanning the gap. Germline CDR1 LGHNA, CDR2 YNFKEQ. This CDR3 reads CASSQVIPGGAEKLFF. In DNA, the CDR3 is TGTGCCAGCAGCCAAGTAATTCCTGGGGGGGCGGAAAAGCTGTTTTTT.

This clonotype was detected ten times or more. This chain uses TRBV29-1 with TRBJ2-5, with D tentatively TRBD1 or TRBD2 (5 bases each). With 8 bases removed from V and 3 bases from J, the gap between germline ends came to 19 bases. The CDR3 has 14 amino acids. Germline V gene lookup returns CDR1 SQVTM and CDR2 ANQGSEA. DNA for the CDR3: TGCAGCATCCTCAGCCCCGGGACCGAAGAGACCCAGTACTTC. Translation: CSILSPGTEETQYF.

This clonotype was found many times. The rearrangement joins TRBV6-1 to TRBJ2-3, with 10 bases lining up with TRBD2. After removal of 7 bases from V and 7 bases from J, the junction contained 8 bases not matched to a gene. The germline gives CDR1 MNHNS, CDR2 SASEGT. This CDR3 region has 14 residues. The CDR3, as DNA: TGTGCCAGCAAAGCGGTAGCGGGAGGAAATACGCAGTATTTT. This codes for CASKAVAGGNTQYF.

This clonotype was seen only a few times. CDR3 sequence: CASSYFSGSNTGELFF. CDR3 DNA sequence: TGTGCCAGCAGCTATTTTAGCGGGAGCAACACCGGGGAGCTGTTTTTT. The chain combines TRBV11-1 with TRBJ2-2; TRBD2 agrees at 9 bases. CDR1 and CDR2 from the germline V gene are SGHAT and FQDESV (reference sequence). CDR3 length equals 16 residues. Trimming removed 4 bases from V and 2 bases from J; junction bases left unmatched: 5.